This paragraph reports one T cell receptor beta chain. V was clipped by 6 bases and J by 5 bases, with 13 bases between them. CDR1 and CDR2 from the germline V gene are MDHEN and SYDVKM. This CDR3 is 13 amino acids long. Profiled with immunoSEQ multiplex PCR; TCRdb holds only in-frame clones, not every one. This table has approximately 180,000 clones, approximately 89% appearing once. The record originates from a study of blood T cell repertoires in COVID-19. This receptor was obtained from a middle-aged man who had recovered from COVID-19. The genes are TRBV28 and TRBJ1-1; perhaps TRBD1 as D (5 bases). Sequencing input: PBMCs or T cells enriched from blood (not recorded which). CDR3 nucleotides: TGTGCCAGCAGCAGACCCGGGGGGACTGAAGCTTTCTTT. Amino acid sequence: CASSRPGGTEAFF. Based on the CDR3 plus reference TRBV28 and TRBJ1-1, the full variable domain is DVKVTQSSRYLVKRTGEKVFLECVQDMDHENMFWYRQDPGLGLRLIYFSYDVKMKEKGDIPEGYSVSREKKERFSLILESASTNQTSMYLCASSRPGGTEAFFGQGTRLTVV.